These 9 T cell receptor beta chains originate from one sample sequenced in a study of blood T cells in healthy people across ages. A second PCR of 7 to 11 cycles used a sample-barcoded 5' primer and a J-beta primer mix. One entry per CDR3 protein, called by TCRdb with MiXCR from the 5' RACE reads. The sample consists of about 830,000 distinct CDR3 sequences, 55% to 65% of them appearing once. Sample: blood. Receptors were obtained from a young man in good health.

The J gene is TRBJ2-5, the V gene TRBV12-3 or TRBV12-4; no firm D call. The CDR3 consists of 12 residues. Trimming shortened V by 6 bases and J by 11 bases, and 16 bases separated the two germline ends. The CDR3 DNA reads as TGTGCCAGCAGGGAAACTTACAATGAGCAGTACTTC. Translating it yields CASRETYNEQYF.

The V gene is TRBV30, the J gene TRBJ2-1, with D uncertain. CDR3 length: 17 amino acids. Trimming took off 0 bases at V and 5 bases at J, with 20 bases between the two ends. The germline gives CDR1 GTSNPN, CDR2 SVGIG (reference sequence). The CDR3 loop is CAWSVPLHIIVDNEQFF. The CDR3 region has the DNA TGTGCCTGGAGTGTTCCGTTACACATAATAGTGGACAATGAGCAGTTCTTC.

As concerns this clonotype: At one end, the junction sequence differs from germline, possibly due to a read error. V usage is TRBV6-5 and J usage is TRBJ2-1; either TRBD1 or TRBD2 may fit D (5 bases each). Germline CDR1 MNHEY, CDR2 SVGAGI. The CDR3 runs 15 residues. CDR3 sequence reads: CASRGPTSSYNEQFF. The CDR3 bases are TGTGCCAGCAGGGGACCAACAAGCTCCTACAACGAGCAGTTCTTC.

This clonotype was seen only a few times. This sequence joins TRBV7-2 and TRBJ2-5, with a possible D match to TRBD1 (6 bases). The CDR3 covers 15 residues. V lost 5 bases and J lost 1, with 14 bases in between. Germline V CDR1 and CDR2: SGHTA, FQGNSA. CDR3 nucleotides: TGTGCCAGCAGCCCCCCTGGGGGCTTCCAAGAGACCCAGTACTTC. This codes for CASSPPGGFQETQYF.

This chain uses TRBV10-3 with TRBJ2-5; 7 bases are a match to TRBD2. This CDR3 has 14 amino acids. Unmatched junction bases numbered 5, after V lost 3 bases and J lost 4 bases. The germline CDR1 and CDR2 sequences are ENHRY and SYGVKD. The CDR3 protein is CAISDVAGGETQYF. As DNA, the CDR3 is TGTGCCATCAGTGATGTAGCGGGCGGAGAGACCCAGTACTTC.

The chain joins TRBV27 to TRBJ1-6; 8 bases agree with TRBD1. Trimming cost V 3 bases and J 6 bases; bases outside gene matches: 4. This CDR3 contains 15 residues. Per the germline V gene, CDR1 is MNHEY and CDR2 is SMNVEV (reference sequence). This CDR3 reads CASSFRTGTNSPLHF. DNA of the CDR3: TGTGCCAGCAGTTTCAGGACAGGGACTAATTCACCCCTCCACTTT.

The V call is TRBV7-8, the J call TRBJ2-3; tentatively, D is TRBD1 (6 bases). The V gene's germline CDR1 is SGHVS and CDR2 FQNEAQ. Trimming took off 3 bases at V and 3 bases at J, with 10 bases between the two ends. The length of the CDR3 is 14 residues. The CDR3 DNA is TGTGCCAGCAGCTTTGCAGGGGTTACAGATACGCAGTATTTT. Its protein is CASSFAGVTDTQYF.

A few counts support this clonotype. This chain joins TRBV7-2 and TRBJ1-4; a possible D gene is TRBD1 (5 bases). The germline V gene has CDR1 SGHTA and CDR2 FQGNSA. The CDR3 contains 14 residues. V gave up 4 bases and J gave up 3 bases, with 9 bases separating them. As DNA, the CDR3 is TGTGCCAGCAGCTCGGACACCGCTAATGAAAAACTGTTTTTT. It encodes CASSSDTANEKLFF.

The chain has TRBV20-1 and TRBJ2-1, with 8 bases matching TRBD2. With 5 bases clipped from V and 4 bases from J, the junction kept 7 bases outside the gene matches. The CDR3 is 14 residues long. Germline CDR1 and CDR2: DFQATT and SNEGSKA (reference sequence). DNA for the CDR3: TGCAGTGCTGAACGGGGGGGCCTGTACAATGAGCAGTTCTTC. This codes for CSAERGGLYNEQFF.